This entry lists 24 T cell receptor beta chains sequenced from one sample in a study of cytomegalovirus exposure and HLA in healthy donors. Vbeta (60) and Jbeta (13) primers were used in the PCR. TCRdb's table, derived via immunoSEQ multiplex PCR, lists solely in-frame clones and lacks some. Counted here are around 200,000 clones, around 76% occurring once; the ten biggest clones make up approximately 2%. The sequenced material came from PBMCs. Source of these receptors: a man aged 30 to 45 in good health and CMV-seronegative.

The rearrangement uses TRBV6-1 and TRBJ2-7; 7 bases fit TRBD1. Germline V lookup: CDR1 MNHNS, CDR2 SASEGT. V shed 2 bases and J 0 bases; nucleotides not matched to a gene: 7. The CDR3 runs to 16 residues. The CDR3: CASSETRTGGSYEQYF. In nucleotides, the CDR3 is TGTGCCAGCAGTGAAACCCGGACAGGAGGCTCCTACGAGCAGTACTTC.

As regards this clone: Other DNA variants within this sample encode the same CDR3. The V gene is TRBV19, the J gene TRBJ1-1; D unresolved. Trimming removed 4 bases at V and 10 bases at J, with 10 bases between. Per germline, CDR1 LNHDA and CDR2 SQIVND (reference sequence). The CDR3 runs to 11 residues. The CDR3 here is CASSRGGGAFF. CDR3 nucleotides: TGTGCCAGTAGTAGAGGAGGAGGAGCTTTCTTT.

This clone was seen a single time. This rearrangement joins TRBV7-3 to TRBJ2-1, with D perhaps TRBD2 (6 bases). The V end lost 2 bases, the J end lost 9 bases, and 11 bases lay between the germline ends. The CDR3 covers 13 residues. Germline CDR1 SGHTA, CDR2 FQGTGA. This CDR3 is CASSLEEGLEQFF. CDR3 DNA sequence: TGTGCCAGCAGCTTAGAGGAGGGCCTTGAGCAGTTCTTC.

CDR3 in amino acids: CATGTSTDTQYF. The CDR3, as DNA: TGCGCCACCGGGACTAGCACAGATACGCAGTATTTT. The rearrangement links TRBV10-1 to TRBJ2-3, with D perhaps matching TRBD2 (6 bases). V lost 10 bases and J lost 0, with 8 bases in between. The V gene's germline CDR1 is WNHNN and CDR2 SYGVQD (reference sequence). The CDR3 sequence is 12 residues long.

The gene calls are TRBV6-1 and TRBJ2-6; D is unclear. The germline V gene has CDR1 MNHNS and CDR2 SASEGT. V dropped 3 bases and J dropped 2 bases, with 14 bases sitting between them. This CDR3 comprises 17 residues. The CDR3 nucleotides are TGTGCCAGCAGTGATTTCTTGGTCACAGCTGGGGCCAACGTCCTGACTTTC. It translates to CASSDFLVTAGANVLTF.

This clone was observed a handful of times. This chain uses TRBV9 with TRBJ2-7; D gene ambiguous. Germline loops: CDR1 SGDLS, CDR2 YYNGEE. The CDR3 is 14 amino acids. Trimming left V 4 bases short and J 0 bases short, with 11 bases between. The CDR3 nucleotides are TGTGCCAGCAGCTTACAGCCGAACTCCTACGAGCAGTACTTC. Translating gives CASSLQPNSYEQYF.

The gene calls are TRBV6-1 and TRBJ2-2; TRBD1 matches 9 bases. The length of the CDR3 is 15 residues. Unmatched junction bases numbered 4, after V lost 6 bases and J lost 2 bases. In germline, CDR1 is MNHNS, CDR2 SASEGT. The CDR3 DNA reads TGTGCCAGCAGAAACAGGGGGCTCAACACCGGGGAGCTGTTTTTT. Residues: CASRNRGLNTGELFF.

This sequence joins TRBV6-4 and TRBJ2-1, with 9 positions matching TRBD2. Germline lookup yields CDR1 MRHNA and CDR2 SNTAGT. The ends lost 6 bases at V and 8 bases at J; junction bases unmatched: 8. This CDR3 is 14 amino acids long. Here the CDR3 reads CASSHSGRGYEQFF. Here the CDR3 DNA reads TGTGCCAGCAGCCATAGCGGGAGAGGATATGAGCAGTTCTTC.

Only a few counts were recorded for this clone. The V and J genes are TRBV5-1 and TRBJ2-7; possible D gene TRBD1, 6 bases. The CDR3 totals 14 residues. The germline V gene has CDR1 SGHRS and CDR2 YFSETQ. Trimming removed 4 bases from V and 4 bases from J, with 15 bases in between. The CDR3 loop reads CASSPEYRVYEQYF. CDR3 sequence (DNA): TGCGCCAGCAGCCCCGAATACAGGGTTTACGAGCAGTACTTC.

This rearrangement joins TRBV7-9 to TRBJ2-7; 11 nucleotides match TRBD2. The CDR3 totals 19 residues. Trimming at V came to 5 bases and at J to 5 bases, leaving 20 bases not matched to a gene. Germline V gene lookup returns CDR1 SEHNR and CDR2 FQNEAQ (reference sequence). The chain's CDR3 is CASSQETGVASGRPHEQYF. CDR3 DNA: TGTGCCAGCAGCCAAGAGACAGGGGTGGCTAGCGGGAGGCCCCACGAGCAGTACTTC.

This chain links TRBV29-1 with TRBJ2-2; D is unclear. Trimming pared 5 bases from V and 4 bases from J, leaving 11 bases between. The CDR3 has 13 amino acids. From germline, CDR1 is SQVTM and CDR2 ANQGSEA. CDR3 DNA: TGCAGCGTTAGAAGTTCGGGCACCGGGGAGCTGTTTTTT. Amino acids: CSVRSSGTGELFF.

This clone has a handful of counts. The CDR3 reads CAWSGYSQGAHTSGGGYEQYF. The CDR3 nucleotides read TGTGCCTGGAGTGGGTATTCTCAGGGGGCGCATACTAGTGGTGGCGGGTACGAGCAGTACTTC. The chain uses TRBV30 and TRBJ2-7; TRBD1 matches 8 bases. The germline gives CDR1 GTSNPN, CDR2 SVGIG (reference sequence). The V gene end was trimmed by 1 base and the J gene end by 4 bases; junction bases not matched to a gene: 27. The length of the CDR3 is 21 residues.

V usage is TRBV12-5 and J usage is TRBJ2-5, with TRBD2 matching over 8 bases. The CDR3 has 12 residues. Germline V gene data show CDR1 as LGHNT and CDR2 as FRNRAP. The V gene end was trimmed by 7 bases and the J gene end by 4 bases; junction bases not matched to a gene: 2. As DNA, the CDR3 is TGTGCTAGTGCCGGGAGGGTAGAGACCCAGTACTTC. Protein sequence: CASAGRVETQYF. The full variable domain, in which reference TRBV12-5 and TRBJ2-5 provide the parts outside the CDR3, is DARVTQTPRHKVTEMGQEVTMRCQPILGHNTVFWYRQTMMQGLELLAYFRNRAPLDDSGMPKDRFSAEMPDATLATLKIQPSEPRDSAVYFCASAGRVETQYFGPGTRLLVL.

A note on this clone: The sample contains more than one DNA sequence encoding this CDR3. The genes are TRBV4-1 and TRBJ2-7, with TRBD1 as a possible D gene (5 bases). Per germline, CDR1 MGHRA and CDR2 YSYEKL. V was trimmed by 1 base and J by 0 bases, leaving 7 bases between them. This CDR3 has 14 residues. DNA of the CDR3: TGCGCCAGCAGCCAAGGCCAGGGCTCCTACGAGCAGTACTTC. It yields the protein CASSQGQGSYEQYF.

V and J are TRBV2 and TRBJ2-1; unclear D gene. The CDR3 extends over 15 amino acids. The V end lost 5 bases, the J end lost 6 bases, and 17 bases lay between the germline ends. Germline CDR1 SNHLY, CDR2 FYNNEI. CDR3 sequence: CASSSTEKVLNEQFF. DNA for the CDR3: TGTGCCAGCAGTTCTACAGAAAAGGTTCTCAATGAGCAGTTCTTC.

The chain couples TRBV5-1 to TRBJ1-2; 7 positions agree with TRBD1. This CDR3 is built from 13 residues. The germline gives CDR1 SGHRS, CDR2 YFSETQ. Trimming removed 0 bases from V and 5 bases from J; junction bases left unmatched: 1. CDR3 amino acids: CASSLVTGYGYTF. The CDR3 nucleotides are TGCGCCAGCAGCTTGGTGACAGGGTATGGCTACACCTTC.

The chain recombines TRBV18 with TRBJ1-3, with a tentative D call TRBD1 (6 bases). Germline CDR1 KGHSH, CDR2 LQKENI. The CDR3 covers 15 residues. Trimming removed 0 bases at V and 2 bases at J, with 8 bases between. Here the CDR3 reads CASSPPQGTGNTIYF. In DNA, the CDR3 is TGTGCCAGCTCACCACCACAGGGAACTGGAAACACCATATATTTT.

This chain uses TRBV9 with TRBJ2-7; TRBD1 agrees at 7 bases. The CDR3 has 15 residues. Germline values: CDR1 SGDLS, CDR2 YYNGEE. V trimming: 5 bases; J trimming: 3 bases; junction bases outside the gene matches: 11. CDR3 coding DNA: TGTGCCAGCAGTTCCGGCGCCGGGACAGACTACGAGCAGTACTTC. Its translation is CASSSGAGTDYEQYF.

This clone was seen more than once but under ten times. The rearrangement joins TRBV11-3 to TRBJ2-5, with 12 nucleotides matching TRBD2. This CDR3 region has 17 residues. Germline CDR1 SGHNT, CDR2 YENEEA. Trimming cost V 4 bases and J 1 base; bases outside gene matches: 7. Here the CDR3 DNA reads TGTGCCAGCAGCTCCGGACTAGCGGGATATTCCCAAGAGACCCAGTACTTC. Translated, it gives CASSSGLAGYSQETQYF.

V and J are TRBV28 and TRBJ1-1; D perhaps matches TRBD1 (6 bases). Germline V lookup: CDR1 MDHEN, CDR2 SYDVKM. Trimming shortened V by 7 bases and J by 1 base, and 10 bases separated the two germline ends. This CDR3 spans 13 amino acids. CDR3 nucleotides: TGTGCCAGCACCCAAGGGGGGAACACTGAAGCTTTCTTT. It is translated as CASTQGGNTEAFF.

The chain uses TRBV11-2 and TRBJ2-7; D uncertain. V dropped 1 base and J dropped 4 bases, with 8 bases sitting between them. CDR1 is SGHAT and CDR2 is FQNNGV in the germline V gene. The CDR3 has 13 amino acids. The CDR3 DNA reads TGTGCCAGCAGCTTAGTTCTTTTTTACGAGCAGTACTTC. It encodes CASSLVLFYEQYF.

The chain links TRBV7-6 to TRBJ2-3; 11 positions match TRBD2. V was clipped by 2 bases and J by 4 bases; unmatched bases: 5. The CDR3 has 16 residues. In germline, CDR1 is SGHVS, CDR2 FNYEAQ. The CDR3 here is CASSLIAGGRPDTQYF. The CDR3, as DNA: TGTGCCAGCAGCTTAATAGCGGGAGGGCGCCCAGATACGCAGTATTTT.

The chain couples TRBV14 to TRBJ2-7; TRBD1 aligns across 9 bases. This CDR3 is built from 14 residues. CDR1 is SGHDN and CDR2 is FVKESK in the germline V gene. With V trimmed by 6 bases and J by 0 bases, 3 bases remained unmatched. Written as DNA, the CDR3 is TGTGCCAGCAGTAGACAGGGGGTCTCCTACGAGCAGTACTTC. Amino acids: CASSRQGVSYEQYF.

The V call is TRBV30, the J call TRBJ1-6, with 9 bases aligning to TRBD1. Germline assignment: CDR1 GTSNPN and CDR2 SVGIG (reference sequence). V dropped 1 base and J dropped 9; count of bases not matched to a gene: 7. The CDR3 spans 15 residues. CDR3 nucleotide sequence: TGTGCCTGGAGTGCCACGACAGGGGGGTTTTCACCCCTCCACTTT. Its translation is CAWSATTGGFSPLHF. Looking up the rest from reference TRBV30 and TRBJ1-6 gives the full variable domain: SQTIHQWPATLVQPVGSPLSLECTVEGTSNPNLYWYRQAAGRGLQLLFYSVGIGQISSEVPQNLSASRPQDRQFILSSKKLLLSDSGFYLCAWSATTGGFSPLHFGNGTRLTVT.